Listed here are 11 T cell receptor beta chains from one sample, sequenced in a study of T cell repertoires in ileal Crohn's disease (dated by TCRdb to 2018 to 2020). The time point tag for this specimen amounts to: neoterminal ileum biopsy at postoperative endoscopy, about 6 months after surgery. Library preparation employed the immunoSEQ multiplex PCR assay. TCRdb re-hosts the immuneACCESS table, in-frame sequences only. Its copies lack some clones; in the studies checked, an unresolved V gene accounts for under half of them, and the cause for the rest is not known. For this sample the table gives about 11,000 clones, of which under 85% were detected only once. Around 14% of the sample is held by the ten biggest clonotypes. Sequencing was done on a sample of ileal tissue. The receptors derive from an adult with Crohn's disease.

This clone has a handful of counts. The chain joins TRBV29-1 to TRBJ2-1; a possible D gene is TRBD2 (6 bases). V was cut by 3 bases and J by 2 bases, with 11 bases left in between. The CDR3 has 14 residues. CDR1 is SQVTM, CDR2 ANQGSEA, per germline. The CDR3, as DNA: TGCAGCGTTGAGCGGGGCGTCGCCTACAATGAGCAGTTCTTC. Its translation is CSVERGVAYNEQFF.

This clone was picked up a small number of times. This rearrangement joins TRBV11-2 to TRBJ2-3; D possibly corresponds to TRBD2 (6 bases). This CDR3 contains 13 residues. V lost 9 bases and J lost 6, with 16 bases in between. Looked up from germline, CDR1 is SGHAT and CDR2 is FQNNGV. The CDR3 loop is CASLSAGRDTQYF. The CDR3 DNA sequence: TGTGCCAGTCTCTCAGCGGGTCGTGATACGCAGTATTTT.

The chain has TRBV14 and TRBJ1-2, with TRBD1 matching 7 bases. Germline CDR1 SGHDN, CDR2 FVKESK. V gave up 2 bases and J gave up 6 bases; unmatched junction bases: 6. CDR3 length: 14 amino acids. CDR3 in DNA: TGTGCCAGCAGCCAATTGAGAGGGGGCCATGGCTACACCTTC. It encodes CASSQLRGGHGYTF.

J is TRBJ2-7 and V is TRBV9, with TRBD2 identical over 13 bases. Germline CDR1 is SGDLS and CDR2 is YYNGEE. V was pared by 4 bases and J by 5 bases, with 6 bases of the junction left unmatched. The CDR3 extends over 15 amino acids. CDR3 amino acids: CASSPQTSGGNEQYF. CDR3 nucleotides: TGTGCCAGCAGCCCTCAGACTAGCGGGGGGAACGAGCAGTACTTC. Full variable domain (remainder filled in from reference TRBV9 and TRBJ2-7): DSGVTQTPKHLITATGQRVTLRCSPRSGDLSVYWYQQSLDQGLQFLIQYYNGEERAKGNILERFSAQQFPDLHSELNLSSLELGDSALYFCASSPQTSGGNEQYFGPGTRLTVT.

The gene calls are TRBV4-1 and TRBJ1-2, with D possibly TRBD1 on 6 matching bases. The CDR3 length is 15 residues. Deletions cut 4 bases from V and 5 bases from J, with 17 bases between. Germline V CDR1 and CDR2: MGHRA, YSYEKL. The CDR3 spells CASSRTGTPDYGYTF. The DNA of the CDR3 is TGCGCCAGCAGCCGTACCGGGACACCAGATTATGGCTACACCTTC.

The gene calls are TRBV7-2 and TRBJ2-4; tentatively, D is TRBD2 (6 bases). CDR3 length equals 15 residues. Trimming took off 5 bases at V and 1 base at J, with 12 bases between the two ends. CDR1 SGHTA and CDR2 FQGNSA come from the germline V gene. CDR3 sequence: CASSTPTSAKNIQYF. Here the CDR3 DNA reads TGTGCCAGCAGCACGCCAACTAGCGCCAAAAACATTCAGTACTTC.

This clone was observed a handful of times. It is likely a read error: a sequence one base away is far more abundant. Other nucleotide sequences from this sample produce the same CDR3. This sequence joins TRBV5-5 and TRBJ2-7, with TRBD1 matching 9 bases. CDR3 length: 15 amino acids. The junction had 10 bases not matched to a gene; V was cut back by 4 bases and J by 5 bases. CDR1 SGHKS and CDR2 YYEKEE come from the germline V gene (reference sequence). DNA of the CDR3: TGTGCCAGCAGCCAAGACGGGACAGGGCCCAACGAGCAGTACTTC. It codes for CASSQDGTGPNEQYF.

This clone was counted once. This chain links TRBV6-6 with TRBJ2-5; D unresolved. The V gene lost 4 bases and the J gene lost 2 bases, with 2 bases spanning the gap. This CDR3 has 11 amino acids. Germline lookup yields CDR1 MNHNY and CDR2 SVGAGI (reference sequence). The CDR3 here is CASSSQETQYF. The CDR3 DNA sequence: TGTGCCAGCAGTTCTCAAGAGACCCAGTACTTC.

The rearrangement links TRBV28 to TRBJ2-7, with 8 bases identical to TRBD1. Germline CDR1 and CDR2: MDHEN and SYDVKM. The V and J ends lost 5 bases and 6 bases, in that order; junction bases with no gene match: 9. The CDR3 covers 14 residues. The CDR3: CASSQGDRTGEQYF. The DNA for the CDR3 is TGTGCCAGCAGTCAAGGGGACAGGACTGGCGAGCAGTACTTC.

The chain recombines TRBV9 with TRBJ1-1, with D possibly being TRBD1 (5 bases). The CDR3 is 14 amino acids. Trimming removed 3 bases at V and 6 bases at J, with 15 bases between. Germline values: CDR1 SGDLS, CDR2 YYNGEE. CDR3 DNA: TGTGCCAGCAGCGGCAGGGACGGCGGGGCTGAAGCTTTCTTT. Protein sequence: CASSGRDGGAEAFF.

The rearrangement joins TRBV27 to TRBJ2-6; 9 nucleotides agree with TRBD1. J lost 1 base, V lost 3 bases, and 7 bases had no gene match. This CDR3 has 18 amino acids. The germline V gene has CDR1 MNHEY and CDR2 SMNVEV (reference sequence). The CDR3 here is CASSFWTGAGSGANVLTF. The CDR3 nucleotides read TGTGCCAGCAGTTTCTGGACAGGGGCAGGGTCTGGGGCCAACGTCCTGACTTTC.